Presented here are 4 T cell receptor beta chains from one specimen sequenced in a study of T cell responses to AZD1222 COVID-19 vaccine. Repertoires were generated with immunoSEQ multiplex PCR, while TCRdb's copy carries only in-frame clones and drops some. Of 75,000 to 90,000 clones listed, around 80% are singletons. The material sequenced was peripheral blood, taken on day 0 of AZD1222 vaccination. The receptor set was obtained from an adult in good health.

The CDR3 loop is CASSVRVNEQFF. CDR3 DNA: TGTGCCAGCAGTGTTCGGGTTAATGAGCAGTTCTTC. This rearrangement joins TRBV25-1 to TRBJ2-1, with D unresolved. There are 12 residues in the CDR3. V lost 4 bases to trimming and J lost 7 bases, with 8 bases between them. Germline V CDR1 and CDR2: MGHDK, SYGVNS.

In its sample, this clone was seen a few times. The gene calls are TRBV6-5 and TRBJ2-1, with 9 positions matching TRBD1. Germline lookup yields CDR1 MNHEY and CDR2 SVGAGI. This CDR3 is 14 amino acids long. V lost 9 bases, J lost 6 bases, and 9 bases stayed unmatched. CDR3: CASRPGQGTNEQFF. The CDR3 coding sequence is TGTGCCAGTAGACCGGGACAGGGTACCAATGAGCAGTTCTTC.

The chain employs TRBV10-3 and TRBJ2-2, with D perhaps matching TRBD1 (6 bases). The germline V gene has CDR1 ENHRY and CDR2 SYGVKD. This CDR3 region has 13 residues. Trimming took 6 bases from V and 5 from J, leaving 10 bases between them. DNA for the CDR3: TGTGCCATCAGACCCGGACAGACCGGGGAGCTGTTTTTT. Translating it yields CAIRPGQTGELFF.

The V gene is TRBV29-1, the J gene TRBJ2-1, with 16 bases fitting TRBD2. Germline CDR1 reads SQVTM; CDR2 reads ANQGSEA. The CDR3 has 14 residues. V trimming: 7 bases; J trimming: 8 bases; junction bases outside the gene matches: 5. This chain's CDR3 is CSALGLAGGDEQFF. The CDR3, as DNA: TGCAGCGCCCTGGGACTAGCGGGAGGGGATGAGCAGTTCTTC.